The 31 T cell receptor beta chains presented below share a single source sample, sequenced in a study of cytomegalovirus exposure and HLA in healthy donors. The PCR ran on 60 Vbeta and 13 Jbeta primers. Data came from immunoSEQ multiplex PCR; TCRdb stores just in-frame clones and leaves some out. The table lists around 85,000 clones, 80% of them singletons. The sample was PBMCs. These receptors were taken from a man between 50 and 59 years old in good health and CMV-seropositive.

The rearrangement joins TRBV5-4 to TRBJ2-7, with 9 bases that match TRBD2. Trimming took 0 bases from V and 1 from J; bases not matched to a gene: 8. The CDR3 has 17 amino acids. The germline V gene has CDR1 SGHNT and CDR2 YYREEE (reference sequence). CDR3 residues: CASSLASGRIWSYEQYF. The CDR3 DNA follows: TGTGCCAGCAGCTTGGCCAGCGGGAGGATATGGTCCTACGAGCAGTACTTC.

V is TRBV5-1 and J is TRBJ2-1; D is unclear. CDR3 length: 13 residues. In germline, CDR1 is SGHRS, CDR2 YFSETQ. V lost 6 bases, J lost 5 bases, and 12 bases lay in between. The DNA of the CDR3 is TGCGCCAGCACCGAGTCCCTGGACAATGAGCAGTTCTTC. It encodes CASTESLDNEQFF.

The V and J genes are TRBV12-5 and TRBJ2-7; 8 bases line up with TRBD2. The length of the CDR3 is 14 residues. J gave up 3 bases and V 6 bases, and 7 bases lay outside the gene matches. Germline CDR1 LGHNT, CDR2 FRNRAP. CDR3 protein: CASGPGTRNYEQYF. The CDR3, as DNA: TGTGCTAGTGGCCCCGGGACTAGGAACTACGAGCAGTACTTC.

This clone was counted only a few times. At one boundary the junction diverges from the germline segment, which might be a read error. The rearrangement joins TRBV5-1 to TRBJ2-6; TRBD1 matches at 7 bases. Germline CDR1 is SGHRS and CDR2 is YFSETQ. There are 17 residues in the CDR3. The CDR3 bases are TGCGCCAGCGGATCGGGACAGCTATCAACTGGGGCCAACGGCCTGACTTTC. This codes for CASGSGQLSTGANGLTF.

The chain links TRBV18 to TRBJ1-2; 7 bases are a match to TRBD1. Germline CDR1 reads KGHSH; CDR2 reads LQKENI. The CDR3 runs to 14 residues. Trimming at V came to 5 bases and at J to 1 base, leaving 4 bases not matched to a gene. This chain's CDR3 is CASSAQGINYGYTF. CDR3 nucleotide sequence: TGTGCCAGCTCAGCACAGGGGATTAACTATGGCTACACCTTC.

CDR3 DNA: TGTGCCAGTAGTTTGGGACTGATTAGCTCTGGAAACACCATATATTTT. Amino acid sequence: CASSLGLISSGNTIYF. This rearrangement joins TRBV19 to TRBJ1-3, with D perhaps TRBD1 (5 bases). The CDR3 consists of 16 residues. The V end was cut by 5 bases, the J end by 0 bases, with 14 bases between. Looked up from germline, CDR1 is LNHDA and CDR2 is SQIVND (reference sequence).

This CDR3 reads CASRPLSGPITGASYNEQFF. The DNA for the CDR3 is TGTGCCAGCAGACCTTTATCAGGACCTATTACAGGGGCCTCCTACAATGAGCAGTTCTTC. V is TRBV21-1 and J is TRBJ2-1; the table's TRBD1 call for D was not verified on the DNA. TRBV21-1 is classified as a pseudogene. The CDR3 extends over 20 amino acids.

The rearrangement links TRBV10-1 to TRBJ2-5; weak D call: TRBD1 (5 bases). The length of the CDR3 is 17 residues. Germline CDR1 is WNHNN and CDR2 is SYGVQD (reference sequence). V dropped 4 bases and J dropped 2 bases, with 20 bases sitting between them. CDR3 protein: CASSGVRTPDQQETQYF. The CDR3 region has the DNA TGCGCCAGCAGTGGGGTAAGGACACCCGATCAACAAGAGACCCAGTACTTC.

The DNA for the CDR3 is TGTGCCAGCAAGCCACAGGGAGATGGTGAAGCTTTCTTT. This translates into CASKPQGDGEAFF. The rearrangement links TRBV27 to TRBJ1-1; TRBD1 might be the D (6 bases). The germline V gene has CDR1 MNHEY and CDR2 SMNVEV (reference sequence). The CDR3 contains 13 residues. The V gene lost 7 bases and the J gene lost 7 bases, with 16 bases spanning the gap.

The chain uses TRBV6-5 and TRBJ2-7; tentatively, D is TRBD2 (7 bases). V lost 4 bases to trimming and J lost 7 bases, with 20 bases between them. This CDR3 region has 15 residues. Germline V gives CDR1 MNHEY, CDR2 SVGAGI. CDR3 sequence (DNA): TGTGCCAGCAGTTTCGACAGGTGGGGGGGGTATGAGCAGTACTTC. Translating it yields CASSFDRWGGYEQYF.

CDR3 sequence: CASTPTEGSYEQYF. The CDR3 DNA sequence: TGTGCCAGCACCCCAACAGAGGGATCCTACGAGCAGTACTTC. This chain links TRBV7-2 with TRBJ2-7, with a possible D match to TRBD2 (5 bases). Trimming cost V 7 bases and J 1 base, with 14 bases left between them. The CDR3 has 14 residues. Germline lookup yields CDR1 SGHTA and CDR2 FQGNSA.

This chain joins TRBV27 and TRBJ2-7; D is ambiguous. From germline, CDR1 is MNHEY and CDR2 SMNVEV (reference sequence). V gave up 6 bases and J gave up 6 bases, with 21 bases separating them. This CDR3 is 15 amino acids long. DNA of the CDR3: TGTGCCAGCAGCCCGAGGCAGTACGATCCTACCGAGCAGTACTTC. This encodes CASSPRQYDPTEQYF.

CDR3 protein: CASSLFLESYNEQFF. CDR3 DNA sequence: TGTGCCAGCAGCTTGTTTCTAGAGTCCTACAATGAGCAGTTCTTC. The chain combines TRBV5-6 with TRBJ2-1, with D uncertain. The germline V gene encodes CDR1 SGHDT and CDR2 YYEEEE. V lost 1 base and J lost 1, with 9 bases in between. The CDR3 contains 15 residues. The entire variable domain, with the rest obtained from reference TRBV5-6 and TRBJ2-1, is as follows: DAGVTQSPTHLIKTRGQQVTLRCSPKSGHDTVSWYQQALGQGPQFIFQYYEEEERQRGNFPDRFSGHQFPNYSSELNVNALLLGDSALYLCASSLFLESYNEQFFGPGTRLTVL.

V is TRBV5-1 and J is TRBJ2-3; the D is unclear. Trimming stripped 3 bases from V and 12 bases from J, with 17 bases between. Germline CDR1 and CDR2: SGHRS and YFSETQ. This CDR3 contains 13 residues. CDR3 sequence reads: CASSSPLEEPQYF. The CDR3 region has the DNA TGCGCCAGCAGCTCCCCCCTAGAGGAGCCTCAGTATTTT.

This clone came up once. The V and J genes are TRBV27 and TRBJ1-2; 8 bases are shared with TRBD1. The CDR3 has 14 amino acids. The germline gives CDR1 MNHEY, CDR2 SMNVEV (reference sequence). Trimming removed 6 bases from V and 4 bases from J; junction bases left unmatched: 7. This CDR3 reads CASSDQGAVYGYTF. The CDR3 DNA reads as TGTGCCAGCAGCGATCAGGGGGCGGTCTATGGCTACACCTTC.

The chain employs TRBV2 and TRBJ2-7; 9 bases are a match to TRBD2. CDR3 length: 16 amino acids. Looked up from germline, CDR1 is SNHLY and CDR2 is FYNNEI. V lost 3 bases, J lost 0 bases, and 6 bases stayed unmatched. The CDR3 loop reads CASSDGLAFSSYEQYF. CDR3 in DNA: TGTGCCAGCAGTGACGGACTAGCGTTCAGCTCCTACGAGCAGTACTTC.

The chain links TRBV6-5 to TRBJ2-3; 10 bases map to TRBD2. The CDR3 is 15 residues long. V dropped 11 bases and J dropped 2; count of bases not matched to a gene: 10. CDR1 and CDR2 from the germline V gene are MNHEY and SVGAGI. The DNA for the CDR3 is TGTGCCGGGACCGAGCGGGAGGGATCCACAGATACGCAGTATTTT. Translating gives CAGTEREGSTDTQYF.

The chain combines TRBV6-5 with TRBJ2-3; 8 positions agree with TRBD2. With 0 bases clipped from V and 6 bases from J, the junction kept 8 bases outside the gene matches. CDR3 length: 16 amino acids. CDR1 is MNHEY and CDR2 is SVGAGI in the germline V gene. CDR3 nucleotides: TGTGCCAGCAGTTACTCTACGGGAGGGCCGGGGGATACGCAGTATTTT. Translated: CASSYSTGGPGDTQYF.

The chain recombines TRBV15 with TRBJ1-4; D ambiguous. The CDR3 extends over 12 amino acids. Germline CDR1 reads LNHNV; CDR2 reads YYDKDF (reference sequence). The V gene lost 8 bases and the J gene lost 8 bases, with 12 bases spanning the gap. The CDR3 sequence: CATGELGEKLFF. The CDR3 nucleotides are TGTGCCACCGGGGAGTTAGGCGAAAAACTGTTTTTT.

This chain joins TRBV5-1 and TRBJ2-7; the match to TRBD1 covers 12 bases. CDR3 length: 15 amino acids. The germline CDR1 and CDR2 sequences are SGHRS and YFSETQ. The V and J ends lost 6 bases and 2 bases, in that order; junction bases with no gene match: 6. CDR3 DNA sequence: TGCGCCAGCAAAGGGGGACAGGGGGCCGCCTACGAGCAGTACTTC. It specifies CASKGGQGAAYEQYF.

The CDR3 sequence: CASSHWPAGEEKLFF. In nucleotides, the CDR3 is TGTGCCAGCAGTCACTGGCCGGCGGGGGAAGAAAAACTGTTTTTT. The chain carries TRBV6-1 and TRBJ1-4, with D perhaps TRBD1 (5 bases). This CDR3 is built from 15 residues. V lost 5 bases and J lost 8, with 18 bases in between. Looked up from germline, CDR1 is MNHNS and CDR2 is SASEGT.

Comment on this clone: A junction end diverges from the germline sequence, so it may reflect a read error. The gene calls are TRBV11-2 and TRBJ2-7, with 14 nucleotides matching TRBD2. Germline V gene sequence: CDR1 SGHAT, CDR2 FQNNGV. The CDR3 sequence is 15 residues long. The CDR3: CASRLGTSGSMAQYF. CDR3 bases: TGTGCCAGCAGATTAGGGACTAGCGGGAGTATGGCACAGTACTTC.

V usage is TRBV6-6 and J usage is TRBJ2-7, with TRBD2 identical over 7 bases. The CDR3 extends over 15 amino acids. From germline, CDR1 is MNHNY and CDR2 SVGAGI (reference sequence). Trimming at V came to 2 bases and at J to 6 bases, leaving 10 bases not matched to a gene. The CDR3 DNA sequence: TGTGCCAGCAGTTACAGGGCGGGAGTTCAAGGCGAGCAGTACTTC. It encodes CASSYRAGVQGEQYF.

The chain has TRBV7-9 and TRBJ1-5, with D possibly matching TRBD1 (6 bases). CDR3 length: 14 residues. V lost 5 bases to trimming and J lost 5 bases, with 13 bases between them. Germline V gene lookup returns CDR1 SEHNR and CDR2 FQNEAQ (reference sequence). This chain's CDR3 is CASSLSTGYQPQHF. CDR3 sequence (DNA): TGTGCCAGCAGCCTCTCGACAGGTTATCAGCCCCAGCATTTT.

The chain joins TRBV5-4 to TRBJ2-1; 8 nucleotides line up with TRBD2. The CDR3 is 18 amino acids. Losses at the gene ends were 4 bases for V and 0 bases for J; bases not matched to a gene: 12. Germline V gene data show CDR1 as SGHNT and CDR2 as YYREEE (reference sequence). CDR3 nucleotides: TGTGCCAGCAGCCCCGGACTAGCCCGGCCGATCTCCTACAATGAGCAGTTCTTC. As protein: CASSPGLARPISYNEQFF.

The chain joins TRBV9 to TRBJ2-5; D might be TRBD2 (5 bases). The ends were cut back, 2 bases at V and 5 bases at J, with 19 bases in the middle. The CDR3 is 16 residues long. Germline V gives CDR1 SGDLS, CDR2 YYNGEE. The CDR3 DNA reads TGTGCCAGCAGCGTGGCTAGCTCTCCTCTAGCCGAGACCCAGTACTTC. Translating it yields CASSVASSPLAETQYF.

The V gene is TRBV19, the J gene TRBJ1-5; 8 nucleotides match TRBD1. This CDR3 contains 17 residues. Trimming removed 1 base from V and 1 base from J; junction bases left unmatched: 6. Germline CDR1 LNHDA, CDR2 SQIVND (reference sequence). CDR3 region: CASSIGRRTGSNQPQHF. CDR3 sequence (DNA): TGTGCCAGTAGTATAGGCAGGCGGACAGGGAGCAATCAGCCCCAGCATTTT. Based on the CDR3 plus reference TRBV19 and TRBJ1-5, the full variable domain is DGGITQSPKYLFRKEGQNVTLSCEQNLNHDAMYWYRQDPGQGLRLIYYSQIVNDFQKGDIAEGYSVSREKKESFPLTVTSAQKNPTAFYLCASSIGRRTGSNQPQHFGDGTRLSIL.

The chain joins TRBV6-5 to TRBJ1-1, with 8 bases fitting TRBD1. V shed 7 bases, J shed 4 bases, and the junction held 8 bases outside the gene matches. Germline V gene data show CDR1 as MNHEY and CDR2 as SVGAGI. The CDR3 has 14 residues. The DNA of the CDR3 is TGTGCCAGCATGATTAGACAGGGGATCACTGAAGCTTTCTTT. Encoded protein: CASMIRQGITEAFF.

The chain recombines TRBV5-1 with TRBJ1-2; D is possibly TRBD1 (6 bases). This CDR3 has 15 residues. CDR1 and CDR2 (germline): SGHRS, YFSETQ. The V end was cut by 4 bases, the J end by 5 bases, with 18 bases between. This CDR3 is CASSLSPGAIYGYTF. In DNA, the CDR3 is TGCGCCAGCAGCCTGAGTCCAGGGGCCATATATGGCTACACCTTC.

The CDR3 is CASSLPGQGRAFF. The DNA for the CDR3 is TGTGCCAGTAGTCTGCCGGGACAGGGAAGAGCTTTCTTT. The chain recombines TRBV19 with TRBJ1-1, with TRBD1 matching over 9 bases. V was pared by 5 bases and J by 10 bases, with 8 bases of the junction left unmatched. The CDR3 runs 13 residues. Germline CDR1 LNHDA, CDR2 SQIVND (reference sequence).

This clone was seen a few times. The CDR3 spells CSAPESTEAFF. CDR3 sequence (DNA): TGCAGTGCTCCGGAGAGTACTGAAGCTTTCTTT. This chain joins TRBV20-1 and TRBJ1-1, with no clear D. This CDR3 region has 11 residues. Per the germline V gene, CDR1 is DFQATT and CDR2 is SNEGSKA (reference sequence). Deletions cut 5 bases from V and 5 bases from J, with 9 bases between.